This T cell receptor (beta chain) derives from a study of blood T cell repertoires in COVID-19. Some clones are missing from TCRdb's copy, which holds only in-frame ones; the method was immunoSEQ multiplex PCR. The sample yields hundreds of thousands of clones, around 87% seen once. Germline V CDR1 and CDR2: SGDLS, YYNGEE. The CDR3 covers 14 residues. Trimming took off 3 bases at V and 1 base at J, with 9 bases between the two ends. The J gene is TRBJ2-3, the V gene TRBV9; D gene unclear. The source material was PBMCs or T cells enriched from blood (not recorded which). This receptor was obtained from a woman aged 50 to 60 who had recovered from COVID-19. The CDR3 sequence: CASSAVVGTDTQYF. The DNA for the CDR3 is TGTGCCAGCAGCGCGGTCGTGGGCACAGATACGCAGTATTTT.